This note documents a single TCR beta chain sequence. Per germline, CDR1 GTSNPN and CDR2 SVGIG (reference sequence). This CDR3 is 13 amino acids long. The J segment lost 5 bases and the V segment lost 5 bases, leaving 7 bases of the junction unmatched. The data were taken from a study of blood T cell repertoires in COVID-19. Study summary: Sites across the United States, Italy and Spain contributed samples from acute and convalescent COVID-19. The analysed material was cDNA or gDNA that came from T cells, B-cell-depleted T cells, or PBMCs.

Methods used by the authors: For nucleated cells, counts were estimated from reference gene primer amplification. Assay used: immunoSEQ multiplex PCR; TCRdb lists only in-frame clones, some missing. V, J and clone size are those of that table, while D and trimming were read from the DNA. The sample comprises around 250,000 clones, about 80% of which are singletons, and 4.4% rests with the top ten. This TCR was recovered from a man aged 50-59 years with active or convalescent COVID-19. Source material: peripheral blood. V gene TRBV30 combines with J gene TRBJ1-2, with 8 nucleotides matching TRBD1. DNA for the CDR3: TGTGCCTGGGCCATCAGGGGGCGTTATGGCTACACCTTC. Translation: CAWAIRGRYGYTF.